The next 6 T cell receptor beta chains were all read from a single sample in a study of blood T cell repertoires in COVID-19. Method: immunoSEQ multiplex PCR; TCRdb's copy keeps in-frame clones and lacks some. The sample consists of 99,000 or so clones, roughly 80% of them appearing once. Input material: peripheral blood. These receptor sequences come from a woman aged 80 or over with acute or convalescent COVID-19.

The V gene is TRBV7-9, the J gene TRBJ1-1; TRBD1 matches 7 bases. This CDR3 spans 15 amino acids. Per the germline V gene, CDR1 is SEHNR and CDR2 is FQNEAQ (reference sequence). J lost 4 bases, V lost 5 bases, and 10 bases had no gene match. CDR3 region: CASSQETGTSTEAFF. The CDR3 nucleotides are TGTGCCAGCAGCCAGGAGACAGGGACCAGCACTGAAGCTTTCTTT.

This clone was seen just once. This sequence joins TRBV5-1 and TRBJ1-1; 7 bases are a match to TRBD1. Germline V gives CDR1 SGHRS, CDR2 YFSETQ. This CDR3 is 13 amino acids long. The junction had 8 bases not matched to a gene; V was cut back by 4 bases and J by 8 bases. The CDR3 region has the DNA TGCGCCAGCAGCCAGGGGGAAGGGACCGAAGCTTTCTTT. It is translated as CASSQGEGTEAFF.

The chain combines TRBV3-1 (or the pseudogene TRBV3-2) with TRBJ2-2; a possible D gene is TRBD1 (5 bases). This CDR3 spans 12 amino acids. Trimming cost V 4 bases and J 7 bases, with 7 bases left between them. Germline values: CDR1 LGHDT, CDR2 YNNKEL (reference sequence). CDR3 DNA sequence: TGTGCCAGCAGCCCAGGGTTCGGGGAGCTGTTTTTT. The encoded protein is CASSPGFGELFF.

This clone was detected once. The chain employs TRBV2 and TRBJ1-4, with D perhaps TRBD1 (5 bases). Deletions cut 9 bases from V and 2 bases from J, with 10 bases between. CDR1 is SNHLY and CDR2 is FYNNEI in the germline V gene. The CDR3 extends over 13 amino acids. CDR3 protein: CASQDTTNEKLFF. The CDR3 coding sequence is TGTGCCAGTCAGGACACTACTAATGAAAAACTGTTTTTT.

This clone occurred a few times. The sample holds other DNA sequences that translate to the same CDR3. The genes are TRBV18 and TRBJ1-4; possibly TRBD1 for D (5 bases). Germline V gives CDR1 KGHSH, CDR2 LQKENI. The CDR3 covers 14 residues. V shed 2 bases and J shed 7 bases, with 11 bases lying between them. The CDR3: CASSPGQGGEKLFF. The CDR3 DNA follows: TGTGCCAGCTCACCAGGGCAGGGCGGTGAAAAACTGTTTTTT.

This clone was detected a few times. The chain joins TRBV9 to TRBJ2-2; 8 nucleotides line up with TRBD1. With 0 bases clipped from V and 6 bases from J, the junction kept 4 bases outside the gene matches. The CDR3 spans 15 residues. CDR1 is SGDLS, CDR2 YYNGEE, per germline. The DNA for the CDR3 is TGTGCCAGCAGCGTAGGGGACAGGCGCGCCGGGGAGCTGTTTTTT. This translates into CASSVGDRRAGELFF.